The source of this T cell receptor (beta chain) is a study of blood T cells in healthy people across ages (dated by TCRdb to between 2014 and 2016). The study in broad terms: Template switching captured roughly one uniquely barcoded TCR beta cDNA molecule per two T cells in model experiments. The study measured age-related changes in TCR beta repertoire diversity using deep sequencing normalized with unique cDNA molecular identifiers. Donors were grouped into four age groups: young (average approximately 16 years), middle-aged (over 35), aged (about 60) and long-lived (just over 80). Donors of different ages were randomly distributed across sequencing lanes to avoid experimental bias. Using the same blood draw, the study looked at two additional independent replicas of 1 million unique cDNA reads for two donors, one aged 18 to 30 and the other aged 80 or older.

Overall study outcomes, separate from this receptor: Observed TCR beta diversity per million T cells fell roughly linearly with age, and a significant reduction was already apparent by age around 40. Because profiling used bulk unsorted PBMCs, naive and antigen-experienced compartments could not be compared conclusively. Estimates of total diversity from one million sequenced T cells were regarded as lower bounds and underestimates. The CMV infection status of donors was not known, potentially confounding age-related changes in expanded clonotypes. Compared with the aged group, more naive CD4+ T cells, fewer expanded clones and increased TCR diversity were shown by the long-lived group, suggesting age selection. The percentage of naive T cells measured by flow cytometry correlated strongly with observed TCR beta diversity.

The donors were 40 or so Caucasian individuals from Russia, aged roughly 6 to 90 years, who were systemically healthy. Around 10 milliliters of peripheral blood were drawn from each donor into EDTA-treated Vacutainer tubes. Ficoll-Paque density-gradient centrifugation was used to isolate PBMCs, with at least 6 million per sample. Trizol reagent was used to extract total RNA from PBMCs, with at least 5 micrograms per sample. Naive CD45RAhigh/CD27high T cell percentages were measured by flow cytometry on a PBMC aliquot from every donor. About this clonotype: No antigen is known for it. Within one base of it there is no much larger clone, and no base qualities were kept.

The library relied on 5' RACE. A second about 7 to 11 cycle PCR used a sample-barcoded 5' primer and a J-beta primer mix. Each TCR beta cDNA molecule received a unique molecular identifier from a template-switch 5' adaptor carrying 12 random nucleotides. At least 2.5 million CDR3-containing paired-end reads were obtained from each sample. All of the RNA was converted into first-strand cDNA using the Mint cDNA synthesis kit, with a TRBC-specific oligonucleotide serving as the primer. Following uracil-DNA glycosylase treatment, a first 18-cycle PCR with universal primers M1SS and BC2_uni_R was performed on all cDNA. Concerning the study's data processing: Each sample was normalized by randomly selecting 1 million high-quality reads, each carrying a distinct molecular identifier. Instead of being binned into consensus sequences, reads that shared molecular identifiers were thrown out. MiTCR, with a Q25 quality threshold and the strictest error-elimination algorithm, was used for CDR3 identification, clonotype clustering and error correction. A nonparametric unseen species model with Euler transformation was used to estimate a lower bound on total TCR beta diversity. Clones were called with MiXCR by TCRdb after fastp trimmed the public reads at Q25, and only in-frame beta chains were retained. Every distinct CDR3 protein forms one entry, paired with its most common genes and DNA. The V and J calls and clone size come from TCRdb's table, not from the authors' own analysis. For this sample the table gives fewer than 2 million distinct CDR3 sequences, of which about 39% were detected only once. About 21% of the sample is taken by the ten largest.

The sequence was collected from a human donor in good health. Material for sequencing was blood.

The DNA is TGTGCCAGCAGTTTATCGCAGGTTGCCGGGGCCAACGTCCTGACTTTC. Protein translation: CASSLSQVAGANVLTF. The rearranged segments are TRBV27 and TRBJ2-6; the D gene assignment is ambiguous. From the cysteine up to the phenylalanine, the CDR3 has a length of 16 residues. Only the CDR3 part of the read is kept: 48 bases, read in frame from the first base. CDR1 and CDR2, looked up from the germline V gene (reference sequence), are MNHEY and SMNVEV. The germline ends are 10 bases apart after V is trimmed by 0 bases and J by 4 bases.